This T cell receptor (beta chain) stems from a study of blood T cell repertoires in COVID-19. About the research overall: Researchers got acute and convalescent COVID-19 samples from the United States, Italy and Spain. From T cells, B-cell-depleted T cells, or PBMCs came the material, which was cDNA or gDNA.

This clone was seen a single time. Study processing details: Estimation of nucleated cell counts relied on the amplification of reference gene primers. TCRdb's copy holds only in-frame clones and misses some; the assay was immunoSEQ multiplex PCR. V and J calls and clone size are given by that table; D and trimming were obtained from the DNA. The sample holds 81,000 or so clones, about 81% seen once. The CDR3 is made up of 15 amino acids. Germline CDR1 SGHDT, CDR2 YYEEEE. V gave up 0 bases and J gave up 0 bases, with 7 bases separating them. The sample was peripheral blood. J is TRBJ1-5 and V is TRBV5-6, with D perhaps TRBD1 (5 bases). This clonotype was obtained from a human donor in a cohort sampled during active COVID-19. CDR3: CASSLATGSNQPQHF. CDR3 bases: TGTGCCAGCAGCTTGGCCACAGGTAGCAATCAGCCCCAGCATTTT.